This entry features one T cell receptor (beta chain) sequence. What it binds is not known. Using immunoSEQ multiplex PCR, the repertoire was profiled, and TCRdb retains in-frame clones only, with some absent. This sample carries millions of clones, more than 80% of them seen once, and the ten largest clones take around 0.14%. This record belongs to a study of shared clonotypes between healthy human individuals. Notes on the study in general: In contrast to clonotypes shared by all four donors, non-shared clonotypes had lower generation probabilities. Relative to memory subsets, naive subsets generally showed larger estimated richness.

Splitting of CD4+ cells produced CD45RA+ naive and CD45RA-negative memory subsets. The sequence derives from a man between 18 and 29 years old in good health. The sequenced material came from naive CD4+ T cells sorted from blood. As to subset: CD45RA+ positively selected.

CDR3 sequence (DNA): TGTGCCAGCAGTGAATCCCTGGACGCTTTCTTT. This translates into CASSESLDAFF. The chain uses TRBV6-1 and TRBJ1-1, with D uncertain. Trimming pared 2 bases from V and 11 bases from J, leaving 9 bases between. CDR3 length: 11 residues. The V gene's germline CDR1 is MNHNS and CDR2 SASEGT.